This T cell receptor (beta chain) was captured by sequencing in a study of blood T cell repertoires in COVID-19. About the study: Spain, Italy and the United States supplied samples that represented acute and convalescent COVID-19. Sources were T cells, B-cell-depleted T cells, or PBMCs; the material itself was cDNA or gDNA.

The germline gives CDR1 SGHRS, CDR2 YFSETQ. CDR3 length: 14 residues. Trimming took 5 bases from V and 6 from J; bases not matched to a gene: 3. In the source study's methods: Using reference gene primer amplification, nucleated cell counts were estimated. Profiling relied on immunoSEQ multiplex PCR, and the TCRdb table lists in-frame clones only, not all of them. D and trimming were read from the DNA, whereas the V and J calls and clone size are those reported in that table. This sample has around 100,000 clones, with roughly 81% found just once. The chain carries TRBV5-1 and TRBJ1-4, with 11 bases fitting TRBD1. The TCR originated in a man between 40 and 49 years old with acute or convalescent COVID-19. The sequenced material came from peripheral blood. The CDR3 sequence is CASSRTGGDEKLFF. The CDR3 DNA is TGCGCCAGCAGTCGGACAGGGGGCGATGAAAAACTGTTTTTT.